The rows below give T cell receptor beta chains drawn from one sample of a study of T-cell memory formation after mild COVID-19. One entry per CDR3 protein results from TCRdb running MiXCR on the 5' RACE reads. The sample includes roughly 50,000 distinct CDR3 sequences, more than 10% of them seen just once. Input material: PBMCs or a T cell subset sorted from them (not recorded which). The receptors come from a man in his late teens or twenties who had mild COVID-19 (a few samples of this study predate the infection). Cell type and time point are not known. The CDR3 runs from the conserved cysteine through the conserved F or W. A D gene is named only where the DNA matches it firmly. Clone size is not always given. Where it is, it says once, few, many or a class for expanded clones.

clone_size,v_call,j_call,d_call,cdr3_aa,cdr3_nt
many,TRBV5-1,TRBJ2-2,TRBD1,CASSLARGTTGELFF,TGCGCCAGCAGCTTGGCCAGGGGGACAACCGGGGAGCTGTTTTTT
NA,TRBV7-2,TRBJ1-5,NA,CASLVLLQPQHF,TGTGCCAGTCTCGTATTGTTACAGCCCCAGCATTTT
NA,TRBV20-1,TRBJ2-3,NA,CSASPPVLASDTQYF,TGCAGTGCTAGCCCCCCCGTGCTAGCTTCAGATACGCAGTATTTT
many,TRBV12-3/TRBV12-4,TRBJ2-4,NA,CASSRQGGSNIQYF,TGTGCCAGCAGTCGACAGGGAGGGTCAAACATTCAGTACTTC
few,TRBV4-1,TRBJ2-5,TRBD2,CASSHLTSGGETQYF,TGCGCCAGCAGCCACCTGACTAGCGGGGGCGAGACCCAGTACTTC
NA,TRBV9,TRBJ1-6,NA,CASGGRNSPLHF,TGTGCCAGTGGGGGCCGTAATTCACCCCTCCACTTT
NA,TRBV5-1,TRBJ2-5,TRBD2,CASSLVAGGPTQETQYF,TGCGCCAGCAGCTTGGTTGCGGGGGGACCTACCCAAGAGACCCAGTACTTC
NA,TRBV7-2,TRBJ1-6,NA,CASTTDRRGLSPLHF,TGTGCCAGCACGACGGACAGACGGGGCCTCTCACCCCTCCACTTT
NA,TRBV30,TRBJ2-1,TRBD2,CAWSVRREGTEQFF,TGTGCCTGGAGTGTAAGGCGGGAGGGCACTGAGCAGTTCTTC
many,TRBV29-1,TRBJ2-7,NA,CSVGGSRGRSYEQYF,TGCAGCGTTGGCGGGTCCAGGGGAAGATCCTACGAGCAGTACTTC
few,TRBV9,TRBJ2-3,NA,CASRPLPTAATDTQYF,TGTGCCAGCCGACCCCTACCGACAGCGGCCACAGATACGCAGTATTTT
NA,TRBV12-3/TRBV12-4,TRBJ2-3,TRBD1,CASTLDRGADTQYF,TGTGCCAGCACTCTGGACAGGGGGGCAGATACGCAGTATTTT
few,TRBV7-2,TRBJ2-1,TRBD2,CASSSGLVFDEQFF,TGTGCCAGCAGCTCCGGACTAGTTTTCGATGAGCAGTTCTTC
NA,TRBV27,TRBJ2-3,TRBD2,CASSLLAGPSDTQYF,TGTGCCAGCAGTTTACTAGCGGGCCCTTCGGATACGCAGTATTTT
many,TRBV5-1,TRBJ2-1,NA,CASASYRDRVFF,TGCGCCAGCGCGTCCTACCGGGACCGTGTGTTCTTC
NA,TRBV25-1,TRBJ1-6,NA,CASSEQDNSPLHF,TGTGCCAGCAGTGAGCAGGATAATTCACCCCTCCACTTT
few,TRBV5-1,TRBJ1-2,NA,CASSSREGNSRDGYTF,TGCGCCAGCAGCTCCCGCGAGGGGAATAGTCGAGATGGCTACACCTTC
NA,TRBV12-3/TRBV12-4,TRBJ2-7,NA,CASSFSYQGETEQYF,TGTGCCAGCAGTTTTTCTTACCAAGGAGAGACCGAGCAGTACTTC
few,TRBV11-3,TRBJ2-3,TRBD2,CASSLGTSSRDTQYF,TGTGCCAGCAGCTTAGGGACTAGTTCGCGGGATACGCAGTATTTT
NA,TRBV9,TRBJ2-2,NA,CASSGTPGTVAGELFF,TGTGCCAGCAGCGGAACCCCCGGGACGGTGGCCGGGGAGCTGTTTTTT
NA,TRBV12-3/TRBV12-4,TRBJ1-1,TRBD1,CASSPPDRVAEAFF,TGTGCCAGCAGCCCCCCCGACAGGGTCGCTGAAGCTTTCTTT
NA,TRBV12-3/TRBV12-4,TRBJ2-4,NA,CASSPRGAAKNIQYF,TGTGCCAGCAGCCCAAGGGGGGCGGCCAAAAACATTCAGTACTTC
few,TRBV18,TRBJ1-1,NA,CASSLNGGGRGTTEAFF,TGTGCCAGCTCACTAAATGGAGGGGGGCGCGGAACCACTGAAGCTTTCTTT
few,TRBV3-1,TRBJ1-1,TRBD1,CASSHRPVQGREAFF,TGTGCCAGCAGCCACAGGCCCGTACAGGGGAGGGAAGCTTTCTTT
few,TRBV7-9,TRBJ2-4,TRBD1,CASSSGQGSGIQYF,TGTGCCAGCAGCTCGGGACAGGGGAGCGGCATTCAGTACTTC
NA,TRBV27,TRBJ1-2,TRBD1,CASRFRTGHGYTF,TGTGCCAGCCGATTTCGGACAGGGCATGGCTACACCTTC
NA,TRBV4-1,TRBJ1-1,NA,CASSQRGNTEAFF,TGCGCCAGCAGCCAACGAGGGAATACTGAAGCTTTCTTT
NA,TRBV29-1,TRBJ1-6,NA,CSVRSSYNSPLHF,TGCAGCGTTCGCAGCTCCTATAATTCACCCCTCCACTTT
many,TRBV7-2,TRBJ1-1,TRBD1,CASSLQGVGTEAFF,TGTGCCAGCAGCTTACAGGGGGTGGGCACTGAAGCTTTCTTT
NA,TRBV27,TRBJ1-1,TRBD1,CASSPRDRGVLNTEAFF,TGTGCCAGCAGTCCCCGGGACAGGGGGGTTCTGAACACTGAAGCTTTCTTT
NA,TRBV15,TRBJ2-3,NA,CATAKGGGPQGDTQYF,TGTGCCACCGCTAAGGGGGGGGGCCCCCAGGGCGATACGCAGTATTTT
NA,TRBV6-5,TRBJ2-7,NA,CASSYSAQVTYEQYF,TGTGCCAGCAGTTACTCGGCCCAGGTGACCTACGAGCAGTACTTC
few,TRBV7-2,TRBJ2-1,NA,CASSPLLGDEQFF,TGTGCCAGCAGCCCACTACTCGGGGATGAGCAGTTCTTC
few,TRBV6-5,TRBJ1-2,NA,CASSYSSRGTGGYTF,TGTGCCAGCAGTTACTCGAGCAGGGGCACGGGTGGCTACACCTTC
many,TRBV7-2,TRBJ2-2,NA,CASSLLSGGTGELFF,TGTGCCAGCAGCCTGCTATCCGGGGGCACCGGGGAGCTGTTTTTT
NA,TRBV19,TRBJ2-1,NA,CATQLVGVNEQFF,TGTGCCACCCAACTTGTCGGGGTCAATGAGCAGTTCTTC
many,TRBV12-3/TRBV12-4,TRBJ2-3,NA,CASSPGVSTDTQYF,TGTGCCAGCAGTCCCGGGGTGAGCACAGATACGCAGTATTTT
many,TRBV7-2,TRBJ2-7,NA,CASSLGNSYEQYF,TGTGCCAGCAGCTTAGGGAACTCCTACGAGCAGTACTTC
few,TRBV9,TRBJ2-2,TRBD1,CASSVRTGGAGELFF,TGTGCCAGCAGCGTTCGGACAGGGGGCGCCGGGGAGCTGTTTTTT
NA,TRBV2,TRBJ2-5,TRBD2,CASSELAGDTQYF,TGTGCCAGCAGTGAATTAGCGGGGGACACCCAGTACTTC
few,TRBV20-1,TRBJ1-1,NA,CSAGRGDTEAFF,TGCAGTGCTGGCCGCGGGGACACTGAAGCTTTCTTT
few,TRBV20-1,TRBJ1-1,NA,CSAIETNTEAFF,TGCAGTGCTATAGAGACGAACACTGAAGCTTTCTTT
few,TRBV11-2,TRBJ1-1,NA,CASSLVPARGRLKNTEAFF,TGTGCCAGCAGCTTAGTTCCCGCGCGGGGACGGTTAAAGAACACTGAAGCTTTCTTT
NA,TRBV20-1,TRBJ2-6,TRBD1,CSATGTGISGANVLTF,TGCAGTGCTACCGGGACAGGGATATCTGGGGCCAACGTCCTGACTTTC
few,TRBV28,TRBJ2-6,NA,CASSLFGNSGANVLTF,TGTGCCAGCAGTTTATTCGGGAACTCTGGGGCCAACGTCCTGACTTTC
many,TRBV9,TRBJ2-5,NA,CASSVAGVEETQYF,TGTGCCAGCAGCGTAGCGGGGGTTGAAGAGACCCAGTACTTC
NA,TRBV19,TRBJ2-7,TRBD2,CASSIYPSGGPVLEQYF,TGTGCCAGTAGTATTTACCCTAGCGGGGGCCCGGTTCTCGAGCAGTACTTC
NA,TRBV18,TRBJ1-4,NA,CASSLNDATNEKLFF,TGTGCCAGCTCACTGAACGATGCAACTAATGAAAAACTGTTTTTT
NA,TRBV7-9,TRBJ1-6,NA,CASSLAGDESPLHF,TGTGCCAGCAGCTTAGCGGGGGATGAGTCACCCCTCCACTTT
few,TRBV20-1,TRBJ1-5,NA,CSVVQGSQPQHF,TGCAGTGTTGTACAGGGAAGTCAGCCCCAGCATTTT
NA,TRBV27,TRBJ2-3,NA,CDSSHSQSQRSTDTQYF,TGTGACAGCAGCCATTCGCAGTCCCAGAGGAGCACAGATACGCAGTATTTT
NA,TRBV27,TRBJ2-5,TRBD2,CASTPLGTSGALGETQYF,TGTGCCAGCACTCCCCTCGGGACTAGCGGGGCTTTGGGAGAGACCCAGTACTTC
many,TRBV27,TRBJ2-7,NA,CASSRAGTYYEQYF,TGTGCCAGCAGTCGTGCCGGGACCTACTACGAGCAGTACTTC